This is a list of T cell receptor beta chains from one sample in a study of cytomegalovirus exposure and HLA in healthy donors. The method was immunoSEQ multiplex PCR; TCRdb's version includes in-frame clones alone and lacks a portion of them. The table shows about 110,000 clones, with 95% occurring only once. The sequenced sample was PBMCs. The receptor source for this set is a woman younger than 30 in good health and CMV-seronegative. Both conserved end residues are part of each CDR3. A D gene is named only where the DNA matches it firmly. Clone size is given for some rows only: seen once, a few or many times, or a class if the clone is expanded.

abundance: once; d_gene: -; j_gene: TRBJ1-5; v_gene: TRBV6-1; CDR3nt: TGTGCCAGCAGTGGGAGTATGCGGAAGGCCTTAGAGCCCCAGCATTTT; CDR3aa: CASSGSMRKALEPQHF
abundance: -; d_gene: TRBD1; j_gene: TRBJ1-2; v_gene: TRBV27; CDR3nt: TGTGCCAGCAGTACCCGGGACAGGGAGGGCTATGGCTACACCTTC; CDR3aa: CASSTRDREGYGYTF
abundance: once; d_gene: -; j_gene: TRBJ2-5; v_gene: TRBV11-3; CDR3nt: TGTGCCAGCAGCTTAGGACGGACAGACCAAGAGACCCAGTACTTC; CDR3aa: CASSLGRTDQETQYF
abundance: once; d_gene: TRBD2; j_gene: TRBJ2-1; v_gene: TRBV5-1; CDR3nt: TGCGCCAGCAGCTTGTTGTCGCGCGGGGGTAATAATGAGCAGTTCTTC; CDR3aa: CASSLLSRGGNNEQFF
abundance: -; d_gene: TRBD2; j_gene: TRBJ2-5; v_gene: TRBV7-2; CDR3nt: TGTGCCAGCAGCTACGGACCCGCGGGGGGCATGGAGACCCAGTACTTC; CDR3aa: CASSYGPAGGMETQYF
abundance: -; d_gene: TRBD1; j_gene: TRBJ2-7; v_gene: TRBV7-9; CDR3nt: TGTGCCAGCAGCTTAGCTTGGACAGGGTTGACCTACGAGCAGTACTTC; CDR3aa: CASSLAWTGLTYEQYF
abundance: -; d_gene: -; j_gene: TRBJ1-1; v_gene: TRBV18; CDR3nt: TGTGCCAGCTCACCACCGGCCCCCCGGGGGACTGAAGCTTTCTTT; CDR3aa: CASSPPAPRGTEAFF
abundance: -; d_gene: -; j_gene: TRBJ1-1; v_gene: TRBV28; CDR3nt: TGTGCCAGCAGGACTGCTAACACTGAAGCTTTCTTT; CDR3aa: CASRTANTEAFF
abundance: -; d_gene: TRBD2; j_gene: TRBJ2-7; v_gene: TRBV4-2; CDR3nt: TGTGCCAGCAGCCAAGCCGTCCTCATAAGCGGGGGGCCGAACGAGCAGTACTTC; CDR3aa: CASSQAVLISGGPNEQYF
abundance: -; d_gene: -; j_gene: TRBJ2-2; v_gene: TRBV5-5; CDR3nt: TGTGCCAGCAGCTTTCCGGGACACCAGAACACCGGGGAGCTGTTTTTT; CDR3aa: CASSFPGHQNTGELFF
abundance: -; d_gene: TRBD1; j_gene: TRBJ1-2; v_gene: TRBV19; CDR3nt: TGTGCCAGCTCGAACAGGGGGCGCAGGGATGGCTACACCTTC; CDR3aa: CASSNRGRRDGYTF
abundance: once; d_gene: -; j_gene: TRBJ1-2; v_gene: TRBV19; CDR3nt: TGTGCCAGTAGTATTATCTCTAACTATGGCTACACCTTC; CDR3aa: CASSIISNYGYTF
abundance: -; d_gene: -; j_gene: TRBJ2-7; v_gene: TRBV2; CDR3nt: TGTGCCAGCAGTGGGTGGACACCCTACGAGCAGTACTTC; CDR3aa: CASSGWTPYEQYF
abundance: -; d_gene: TRBD2; j_gene: TRBJ2-7; v_gene: TRBV27; CDR3nt: TGTGCCAGCAGTTTGGCAGCGGGGTCCTACGAGCAGTACTTC; CDR3aa: CASSLAAGSYEQYF
abundance: few; d_gene: -; j_gene: TRBJ1-2; v_gene: TRBV6-5; CDR3nt: TGTGCCAGCAGTTACCGGGGCTATGGCTACACCTTC; CDR3aa: CASSYRGYGYTF
abundance: -; d_gene: TRBD2; j_gene: TRBJ2-7; v_gene: TRBV19; CDR3nt: TGTGCCAGTAGTTACGGGGGGTTCCTCTACGAGCAGTACTTC; CDR3aa: CASSYGGFLYEQYF
abundance: -; d_gene: TRBD2; j_gene: TRBJ2-3; v_gene: TRBV30; CDR3nt: TGTGCCTGGAGGAATCTAGCGGGGGACTACGCAGATACGCAGTATTTT; CDR3aa: CAWRNLAGDYADTQYF
abundance: -; d_gene: -; j_gene: TRBJ1-2; v_gene: TRBV2; CDR3nt: TGTGCCATCTATCATGGGCAGGGGACGAGCTATGGCTACACCTTC; CDR3aa: CAIYHGQGTSYGYTF
abundance: -; d_gene: -; j_gene: TRBJ1-3; v_gene: TRBV14; CDR3nt: TGTGCCAGCAGCCTAATGAGCTCTGGAAACACCATATATTTT; CDR3aa: CASSLMSSGNTIYF
abundance: -; d_gene: -; j_gene: TRBJ2-2; v_gene: TRBV7-8; CDR3nt: TGTGCCAGCAGCTTAGCCAATTTGGAGGGAGACTTCACCGGGGAGCTGTTTTTT; CDR3aa: CASSLANLEGDFTGELFF
abundance: once; d_gene: -; j_gene: TRBJ1-2; v_gene: TRBV19; CDR3nt: TGTGCCAGTAGTATAGCCGGGTTCTATGGCTACACCTTC; CDR3aa: CASSIAGFYGYTF
abundance: -; d_gene: -; j_gene: TRBJ2-7; v_gene: TRBV25-1; CDR3nt: TGTGCCAGCAGTGCCCCCGGGACACACTACGAGCAGTACTTC; CDR3aa: CASSAPGTHYEQYF
abundance: -; d_gene: TRBD2; j_gene: TRBJ2-2; v_gene: TRBV5-1; CDR3nt: TGCGCCAGCAGCGTACCAGGGAGGGCGAACACCGGGGAGCTGTTTTTT; CDR3aa: CASSVPGRANTGELFF
abundance: -; d_gene: TRBD1; j_gene: TRBJ1-1; v_gene: TRBV4-3; CDR3nt: TGCGCCAGCAGCCACACCGGGACAGGGGGCACTGAAGCTTTCTTT; CDR3aa: CASSHTGTGGTEAFF
abundance: -; d_gene: -; j_gene: TRBJ1-1; v_gene: TRBV19; CDR3nt: TGTGCCAGTACCCCGACAGGAGGAATTATGAACACTGAAGCTTTCTTT; CDR3aa: CASTPTGGIMNTEAFF
abundance: -; d_gene: -; j_gene: TRBJ1-1; v_gene: TRBV28; CDR3nt: TGTGCCAGCAGTTTATTCCGGGTCCTGAACACTGAAGCTTTCTTT; CDR3aa: CASSLFRVLNTEAFF
abundance: -; d_gene: TRBD1; j_gene: TRBJ1-2; v_gene: TRBV15; CDR3nt: TGTGCCACCAGCAGAGATGAGGGGACAGGCGTTCGACTATATGGCTACACCTTC; CDR3aa: CATSRDEGTGVRLYGYTF
abundance: -; d_gene: -; j_gene: TRBJ1-1; v_gene: TRBV30; CDR3nt: TGTGCCTGGGATCATAGCCATGCCACTGAAGCTTTCTTT; CDR3aa: CAWDHSHATEAFF
abundance: -; d_gene: TRBD2; j_gene: TRBJ2-3; v_gene: TRBV4-3; CDR3nt: TGCGCCAGCAGCCAGCTAAGCCAAAGCGGGGGGGCGGATACGCAGTATTTT; CDR3aa: CASSQLSQSGGADTQYF
abundance: -; d_gene: TRBD1; j_gene: TRBJ1-6; v_gene: TRBV23-1; CDR3nt: TGCGCCAGCAGTCAAGGGGGGACAGCAAGCTCCTATAATTCACCCCTCCACTTT; CDR3aa: CASSQGGTASSYNSPLHF
abundance: -; d_gene: TRBD2; j_gene: TRBJ2-1; v_gene: TRBV13; CDR3nt: TGTGCCAGCAGCTTCTCGGGGGGTTTAAATGAGCAGTTCTTC; CDR3aa: CASSFSGGLNEQFF
abundance: -; d_gene: -; j_gene: TRBJ1-6; v_gene: TRBV21-1; CDR3nt: TGTGCCAGCAGCAGGTCCAGGCAGGGGGTTGCCCTCCGTCGTCTGGTTCCCCTCCACTTT; CDR3aa: CASSRSRQGVALRRLVPLHF
abundance: -; d_gene: -; j_gene: TRBJ1-2; v_gene: TRBV15; CDR3nt: TGTGCCACCAGCAGAGATGGGAAGGGAGGGAGCTATGGCTACACCTTC; CDR3aa: CATSRDGKGGSYGYTF
abundance: -; d_gene: TRBD2; j_gene: TRBJ2-5; v_gene: TRBV2; CDR3nt: TGTGCCAGCAGTGAAACCCCGATAGCGGGGGCAAAAGAGACCCAGTACTTC; CDR3aa: CASSETPIAGAKETQYF
abundance: -; d_gene: TRBD2; j_gene: TRBJ2-5; v_gene: TRBV7-8; CDR3nt: TGTGCCAGCAGCTTAGCGCCTAGCGGGGGTGGGACCCAGTACTTC; CDR3aa: CASSLAPSGGGTQYF
abundance: -; d_gene: -; j_gene: TRBJ2-1; v_gene: TRBV5-1; CDR3nt: TGCGCCAGCAGCTCGGGGGGCGGCTACAATGAGCAGTTCTTC; CDR3aa: CASSSGGGYNEQFF
abundance: -; d_gene: -; j_gene: TRBJ2-3; v_gene: TRBV29-1; CDR3nt: TGCAGCGTTGAGACAGCGGGCGCCGCCACAGATACGCAGTATTTT; CDR3aa: CSVETAGAATDTQYF
abundance: -; d_gene: TRBD1; j_gene: TRBJ2-7; v_gene: TRBV5-4; CDR3nt: TGTGCCAGCAGCCAGGACAGGGGCCGCGAGCAGTACTTC; CDR3aa: CASSQDRGREQYF
abundance: -; d_gene: -; j_gene: TRBJ2-3; v_gene: TRBV4-3; CDR3nt: TGCGCCAGCAGCCACTTACTAGGGGGGGAGGCCACAGATACGCAGTATTTT; CDR3aa: CASSHLLGGEATDTQYF
abundance: -; d_gene: -; j_gene: TRBJ1-1; v_gene: TRBV11-2; CDR3nt: TGTGCCAGCAGCGACCAAGGGGTGAACACTGAAGCTTTCTTT; CDR3aa: CASSDQGVNTEAFF
abundance: -; d_gene: -; j_gene: TRBJ1-2; v_gene: TRBV5-5; CDR3nt: TGTGCCAGCAAGGGACACCTTGGGGACTATGGCTACACCTTC; CDR3aa: CASKGHLGDYGYTF